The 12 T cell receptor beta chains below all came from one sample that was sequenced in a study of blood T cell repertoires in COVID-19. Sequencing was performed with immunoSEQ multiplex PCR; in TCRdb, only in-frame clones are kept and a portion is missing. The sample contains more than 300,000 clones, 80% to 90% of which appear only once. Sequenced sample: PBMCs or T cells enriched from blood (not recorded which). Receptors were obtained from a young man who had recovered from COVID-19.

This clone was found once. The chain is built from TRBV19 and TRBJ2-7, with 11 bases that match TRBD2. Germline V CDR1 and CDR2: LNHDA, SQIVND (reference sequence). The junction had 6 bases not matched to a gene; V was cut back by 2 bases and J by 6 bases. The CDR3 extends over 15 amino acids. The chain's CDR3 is CASSIHTSGRPEQYF. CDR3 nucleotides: TGTGCCAGTAGTATACACACTAGCGGGAGACCCGAGCAGTACTTC.

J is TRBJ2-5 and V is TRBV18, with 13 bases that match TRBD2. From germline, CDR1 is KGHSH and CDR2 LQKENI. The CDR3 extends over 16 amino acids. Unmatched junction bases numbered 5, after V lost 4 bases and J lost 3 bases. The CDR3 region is CASSRGLAGSEETQYF. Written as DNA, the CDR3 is TGTGCCAGCTCACGGGGACTAGCGGGATCAGAAGAGACCCAGTACTTC.

CDR3 sequence (DNA): TGTGCCAGCAGACGAGAGGACAGATACGAGCAGTACTTC. Residues: CASRREDRYEQYF. The chain couples TRBV11-2 to TRBJ2-7; TRBD1 is a possible D gene (6 bases). The CDR3 has 13 amino acids. The germline V gene has CDR1 SGHAT and CDR2 FQNNGV. V lost 6 bases and J lost 4, with 13 bases in between.

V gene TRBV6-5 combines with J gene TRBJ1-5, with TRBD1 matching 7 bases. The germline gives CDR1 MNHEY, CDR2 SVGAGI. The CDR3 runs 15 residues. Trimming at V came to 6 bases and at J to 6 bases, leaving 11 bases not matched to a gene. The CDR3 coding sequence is TGTGCCAGCAGCACCTACGAAGGGGGCGGTCAGCCCCAGCATTTT. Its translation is CASSTYEGGGQPQHF.

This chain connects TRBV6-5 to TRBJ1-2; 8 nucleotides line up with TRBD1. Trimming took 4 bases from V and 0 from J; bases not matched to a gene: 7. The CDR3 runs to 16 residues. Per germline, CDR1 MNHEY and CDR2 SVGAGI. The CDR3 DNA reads TGTGCCAGCAGTTGGGAACAGGGGGTAGCTAACTATGGCTACACCTTC. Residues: CASSWEQGVANYGYTF.

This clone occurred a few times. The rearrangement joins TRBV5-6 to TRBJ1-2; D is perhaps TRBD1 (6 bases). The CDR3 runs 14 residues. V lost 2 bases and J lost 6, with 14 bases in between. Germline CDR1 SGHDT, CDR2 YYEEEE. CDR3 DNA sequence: TGTGCCAGCAGCTTCAGTTCAGGGGCGGATGGCTACACCTTC. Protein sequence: CASSFSSGADGYTF.

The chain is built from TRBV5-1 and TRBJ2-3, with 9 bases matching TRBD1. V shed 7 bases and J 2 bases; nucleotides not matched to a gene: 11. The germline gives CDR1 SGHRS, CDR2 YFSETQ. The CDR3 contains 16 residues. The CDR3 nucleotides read TGCGCCAGCGCCCCTTCTGGGACAGGGAACACAGATACGCAGTATTTT. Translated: CASAPSGTGNTDTQYF.

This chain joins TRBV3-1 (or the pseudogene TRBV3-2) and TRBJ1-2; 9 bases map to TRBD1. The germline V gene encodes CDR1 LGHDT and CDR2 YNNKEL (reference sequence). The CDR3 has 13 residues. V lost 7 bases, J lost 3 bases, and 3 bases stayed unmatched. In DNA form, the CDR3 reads TGTGCCAGCAAAGGGACAGGGTACTATGGCTACACCTTC. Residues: CASKGTGYYGYTF.

CDR3 in DNA: TGTGCCTGGAGAACGACACGAGCATCCATGAACACTGAAGCTTTCTTT. It specifies CAWRTTRASMNTEAFF. This chain links TRBV30 with TRBJ1-1, with D uncertain. The CDR3 extends over 16 amino acids. Germline loops: CDR1 GTSNPN, CDR2 SVGIG (reference sequence). V dropped 3 bases and J dropped 0 bases, with 17 bases sitting between them.

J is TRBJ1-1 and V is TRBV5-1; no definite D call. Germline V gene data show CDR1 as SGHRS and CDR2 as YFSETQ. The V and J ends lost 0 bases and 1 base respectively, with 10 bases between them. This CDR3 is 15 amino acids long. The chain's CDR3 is CASSLAPGTNTEAFF. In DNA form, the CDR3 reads TGCGCCAGCAGCTTGGCCCCGGGAACGAACACTGAAGCTTTCTTT.

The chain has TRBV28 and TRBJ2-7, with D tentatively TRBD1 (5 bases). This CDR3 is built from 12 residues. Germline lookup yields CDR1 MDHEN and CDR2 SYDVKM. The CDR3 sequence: CSVTGRVHEQYF. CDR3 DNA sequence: TGTTCGGTTACCGGCAGGGTGCACGAGCAGTACTTC.

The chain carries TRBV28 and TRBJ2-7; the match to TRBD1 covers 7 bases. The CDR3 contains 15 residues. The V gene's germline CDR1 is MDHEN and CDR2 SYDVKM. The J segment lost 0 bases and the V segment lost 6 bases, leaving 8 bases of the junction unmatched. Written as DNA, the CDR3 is TGTGCCAGCAGGGAAGGACAGGTGCGCTCCTACGAGCAGTACTTC. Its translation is CASREGQVRSYEQYF.